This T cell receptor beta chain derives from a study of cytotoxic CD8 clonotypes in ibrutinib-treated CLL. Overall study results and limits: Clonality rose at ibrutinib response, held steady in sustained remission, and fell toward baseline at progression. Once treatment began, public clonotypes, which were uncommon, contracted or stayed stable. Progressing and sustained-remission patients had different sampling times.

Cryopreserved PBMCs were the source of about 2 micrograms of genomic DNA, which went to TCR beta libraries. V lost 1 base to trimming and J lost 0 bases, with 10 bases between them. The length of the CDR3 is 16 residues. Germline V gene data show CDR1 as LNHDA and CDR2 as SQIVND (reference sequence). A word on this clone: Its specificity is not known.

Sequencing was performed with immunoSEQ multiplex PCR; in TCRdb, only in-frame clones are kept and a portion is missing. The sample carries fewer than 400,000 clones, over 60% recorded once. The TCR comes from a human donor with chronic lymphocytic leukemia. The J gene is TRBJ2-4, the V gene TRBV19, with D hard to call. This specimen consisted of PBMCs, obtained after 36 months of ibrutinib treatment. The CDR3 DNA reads TGTGCCAGTAGTATAGTCGGCGGATTAGCCAAAAACATTCAGTACTTC. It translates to CASSIVGGLAKNIQYF.